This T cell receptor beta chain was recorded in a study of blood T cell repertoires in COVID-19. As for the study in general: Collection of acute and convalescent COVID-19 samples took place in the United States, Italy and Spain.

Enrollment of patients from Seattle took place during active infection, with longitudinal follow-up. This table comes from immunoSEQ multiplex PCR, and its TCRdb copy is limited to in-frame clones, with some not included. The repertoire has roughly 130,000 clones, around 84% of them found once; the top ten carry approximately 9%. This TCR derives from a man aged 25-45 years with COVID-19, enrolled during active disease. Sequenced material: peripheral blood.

The CDR3 reads CASSLGDRGNSPLHF. CDR3 DNA sequence: TGTGCCAGCAGCCTCGGCGACAGGGGGAATTCACCCCTCCACTTT. V is TRBV7-8 and J is TRBJ1-6; 9 nucleotides align to TRBD1. With 5 bases clipped from V and 7 bases from J, the junction kept 6 bases outside the gene matches. This CDR3 is built from 15 residues. CDR1 is SGHVS and CDR2 is FQNEAQ in the germline V gene.